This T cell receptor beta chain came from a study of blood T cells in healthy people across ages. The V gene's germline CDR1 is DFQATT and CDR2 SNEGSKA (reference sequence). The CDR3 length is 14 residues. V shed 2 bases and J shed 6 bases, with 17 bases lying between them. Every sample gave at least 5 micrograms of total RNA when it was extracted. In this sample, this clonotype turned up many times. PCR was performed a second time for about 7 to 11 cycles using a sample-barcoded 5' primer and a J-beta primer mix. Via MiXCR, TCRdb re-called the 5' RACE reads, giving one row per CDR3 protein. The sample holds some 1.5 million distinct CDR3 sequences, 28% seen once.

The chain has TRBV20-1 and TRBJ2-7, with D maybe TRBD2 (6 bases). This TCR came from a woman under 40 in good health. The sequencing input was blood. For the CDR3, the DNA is TGCAGTGCTAGATCCCCGGGGGATGGATTCGAGCAGTACTTC. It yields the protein CSARSPGDGFEQYF.